Sequencing of this T cell receptor (beta chain) was carried out in a study of response to subunit inactivated influenza vaccine. MiXCR was run by TCRdb on the RT-PCR reads, yielding one entry per CDR3 protein. The repertoire holds under 200,000 distinct CDR3 sequences, with about 12% as singletons. This clonotype was recorded a few times. Separately, the same data were catalogued under a study of T cells expressing NK-cell markers. That paper adds: The cDNA for TCR beta came from 5'RACE template switching with UMIs.

The source material was CD8+ T cells sorted from PBMCs, sampled about 11 days after vaccination. The clonotype comes from a man in his fifties or sixties who received an inactivated influenza vaccine.

The CDR3 reads CASSPGNSPLHF. The DNA for the CDR3 is TGTGCCAGCAGCCCAGGGAATTCACCCCTCCACTTT. The chain has TRBV7-9 and TRBJ1-6; TRBD1 is a possible D gene (5 bases). The CDR3 covers 12 residues. Germline V gives CDR1 SEHNR, CDR2 FQNEAQ (reference sequence). With 5 bases removed from V and 7 bases from J, the gap between germline ends came to 6 bases. Together with reference TRBV7-9 and TRBJ1-6, the CDR3 gives the full variable domain: DTGVSQNPRHKITKRGQNVTFRCDPISEHNRLYWYRQTLGQGPEFLTYFQNEAQLEKSRLLSDRFSAERPKGSFSTLEIQRTEQGDSAMYLCASSPGNSPLHFGNGTRLTVT.